What follows describes a single TCR beta chain. The CDR3 loop spans 14 amino acids. The V gene's germline CDR1 is LGHDT and CDR2 YNNKEL (reference sequence). Trimming took 4 bases from V and 6 from J, leaving 12 bases between them. The sample originates from a study of blood T cell repertoires in COVID-19. Study information: Spain, Italy and the United States supplied samples that represented acute and convalescent COVID-19. T cells, B-cell-depleted T cells, or PBMCs supplied cDNA or gDNA.

As originally analysed: By means of reference gene primer amplification, nucleated cell counts were estimated. Generated by immunoSEQ multiplex PCR, the TCRdb table keeps only in-frame clones and is missing some. The V and J calls and the clone size are those of that table, but D and trimming were determined from the DNA. In the table there are approximately 120,000 clones, approximately 87% of which are singletons. This sequence joins TRBV3-1 (or the pseudogene TRBV3-2) and TRBJ2-2, with D possibly being TRBD1 (6 bases). Sample: peripheral blood. This sequence was found in a woman aged 45-65 years with acute or convalescent COVID-19. CDR3 protein: CASSPNRVAGELFF. The CDR3 DNA reads TGTGCCAGCAGCCCTAACAGGGTAGCCGGGGAGCTGTTTTTT.